This T cell receptor beta chain originates from a study of T cell repertoires in cytomegalovirus infection. On the study more broadly: Public TCR beta signatures were indicative of both CMV infection and a matching HLA type.

The CDR3 length is 11 residues. The germline V and J ends were trimmed by 4 bases and 7 bases, with 8 bases remaining between them. The germline V gene has CDR1 MNHEY and CDR2 SVGAGI. This clonotype was observed a few times. Its matching antigen is unknown. Regarding the study as a whole: The cumulative frequency of public TCR beta families distinguished individuals who carried CMV together with the relevant HLA.

TCRdb recomputed calls from the reads with MiXCR, one row per CDR3 protein. This sample has approximately 730,000 distinct CDR3 sequences, with 25% to 35% found just once. J is TRBJ2-7 and V is TRBV6-5; D gene unclear. The sample was cultured CD8+ T cells from PBMCs, taken from culture after CMV antigen stimulation. This TCR was sampled from a human donor in good health (CMV status not recorded). Some clones in this sample may be carry-over from other donors' samples. The CDR3 DNA reads TGTGCCAGCAGTTTTCGCGAAGAGCAGTACTTC. As protein: CASSFREEQYF.